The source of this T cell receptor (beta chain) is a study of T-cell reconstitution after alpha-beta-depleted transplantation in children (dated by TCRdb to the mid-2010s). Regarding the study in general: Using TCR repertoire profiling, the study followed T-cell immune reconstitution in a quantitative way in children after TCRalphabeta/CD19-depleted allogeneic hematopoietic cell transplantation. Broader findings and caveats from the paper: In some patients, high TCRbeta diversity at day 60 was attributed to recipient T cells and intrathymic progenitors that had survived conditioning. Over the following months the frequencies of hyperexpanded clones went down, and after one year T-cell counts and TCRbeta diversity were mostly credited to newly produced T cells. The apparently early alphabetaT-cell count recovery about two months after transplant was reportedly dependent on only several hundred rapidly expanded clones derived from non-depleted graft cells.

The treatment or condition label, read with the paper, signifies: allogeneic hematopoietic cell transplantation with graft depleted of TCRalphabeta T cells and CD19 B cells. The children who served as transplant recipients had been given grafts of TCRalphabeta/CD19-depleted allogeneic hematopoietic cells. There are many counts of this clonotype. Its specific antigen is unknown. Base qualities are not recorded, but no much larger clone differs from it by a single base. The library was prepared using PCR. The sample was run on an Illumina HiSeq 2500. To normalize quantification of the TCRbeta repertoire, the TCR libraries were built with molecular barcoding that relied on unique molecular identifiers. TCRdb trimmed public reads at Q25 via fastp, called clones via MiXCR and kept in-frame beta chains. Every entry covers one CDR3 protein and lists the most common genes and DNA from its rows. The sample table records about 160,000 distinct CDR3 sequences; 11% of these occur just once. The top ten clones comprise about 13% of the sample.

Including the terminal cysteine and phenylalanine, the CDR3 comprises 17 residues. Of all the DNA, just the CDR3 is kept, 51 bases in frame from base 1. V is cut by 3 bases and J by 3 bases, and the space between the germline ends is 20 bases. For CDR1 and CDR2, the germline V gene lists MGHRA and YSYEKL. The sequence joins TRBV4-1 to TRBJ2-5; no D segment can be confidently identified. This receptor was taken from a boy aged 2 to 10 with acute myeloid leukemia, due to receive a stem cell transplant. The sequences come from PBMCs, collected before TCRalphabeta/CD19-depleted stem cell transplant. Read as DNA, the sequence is TGCGCCAGCAGCCAGCTCCTTGGGCCCTCCTCAAAAGAGACCCAGTACTTC. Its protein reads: CASSQLLGPSSKETQYF.